These T cell receptor beta chains were read from a single sample in a study of blood T cell repertoires in COVID-19. TCRdb keeps only in-frame clones here, not all; method: immunoSEQ multiplex PCR. The sample lists 200,000 to 300,000 clones, around 81% occurring once. Material: peripheral blood. These receptors originate from a woman in her sixties or seventies with active or convalescent COVID-19. Both conserved end residues are trimmed from each CDR3. Some rows mark clone size as missing; the rest say once, few, many or name a class of expanded clone.

size: NA
V: TRBV12-1
J: TRBJ1-1
CDR3: ASITGTEAF

size: few
V: TRBV18
J: TRBJ1-1
CDR3: ASSPMRYTEAF

size: NA
V: TRBV3-1/TRBV3-2
J: TRBJ2-1
CDR3: ASSQVALAGRLNNEQF

size: once
V: TRBV5-1
J: TRBJ1-1
CDR3: ASSLLQGGSTEAF

size: NA
V: TRBV7-2
J: TRBJ2-3
CDR3: ASSPGGRGAQY

size: NA
V: TRBV5-6
J: TRBJ2-1
CDR3: ASKPQGVNEQF

size: NA
V: TRBV11-3
J: TRBJ1-4
CDR3: ASSLAGHREEKLF

size: NA
V: TRBV6-5
J: TRBJ1-1
CDR3: ASRVGNRDTEAF

size: NA
V: TRBV3-1/TRBV3-2
J: TRBJ2-4
CDR3: ASSQDFTAVKLAKNIQY

size: NA
V: TRBV7-2
J: TRBJ2-7
CDR3: ASSLWSTGGYEQY

size: once
V: TRBV19
J: TRBJ1-2
CDR3: ASSPDLRAYGYT

size: NA
V: TRBV9
J: TRBJ1-3
CDR3: ASSGGAGQGFSGNTIY

size: NA
V: TRBV5-8
J: TRBJ2-7
CDR3: ASSAQSGSKNEQY

size: NA
V: TRBV27
J: TRBJ1-1
CDR3: ASSLRQGRNTEAF

size: NA
V: TRBV19
J: TRBJ1-6
CDR3: ASSTGSANSPLH

size: NA
V: TRBV6-2/TRBV6-3
J: TRBJ2-1
CDR3: ASSPGRDAYNEQF

size: NA
V: TRBV27
J: TRBJ2-7
CDR3: ASSLGPTGLWGGSMEQY

size: NA
V: TRBV6-5
J: TRBJ2-5
CDR3: ASSRGETQY

size: NA
V: TRBV29-1
J: TRBJ2-5
CDR3: SVLAGGAGETQY

size: NA
V: TRBV10-2
J: TRBJ1-1
CDR3: ASSARRLEGTEAF

size: NA
V: TRBV6-5
J: TRBJ1-4
CDR3: ASSLQVPPNEKLF

size: NA
V: TRBV3-1/TRBV3-2
J: TRBJ2-1
CDR3: ASSQKSPVEQF

size: NA
V: TRBV7-7
J: TRBJ2-5
CDR3: ASSPTGTSWGETQY

size: NA
V: TRBV11-1
J: TRBJ1-3
CDR3: ASSLDSTSGNTIY

size: NA
V: TRBV4-2
J: TRBJ1-4
CDR3: ASSPGSGTGAEKLF

size: NA
V: TRBV9
J: TRBJ2-3
CDR3: ASSVSLAGDNTQY

size: NA
V: TRBV5-1
J: TRBJ2-1
CDR3: ASSGRGLAGQNEQF